The present entry profiles one T cell receptor beta chain with its context. This record comes from a study of glioma-infiltrating T cells after dendritic cell vaccination. V lost 2 bases to trimming and J lost 7 bases, with 12 bases between them. This CDR3 has 13 amino acids. Germline assignment: CDR1 KGHSH and CDR2 LQKENI. The primer mix had 60 V beta and 13 J beta primers. Sequencing used immunoSEQ multiplex PCR; TCRdb keeps in-frame clones, though not all of them. The repertoire holds 85,000 to 110,000 clones, with about four fifths as singletons. The chain combines TRBV18 with TRBJ2-7; D not certain. Specimen: blood, collected before dendritic cell vaccination. The clonotype comes from a human donor with glioblastoma. CDR3 sequence: CASSPAARTEQYF. CDR3 bases: TGTGCCAGCTCACCAGCGGCCCGTACGGAGCAGTACTTC.